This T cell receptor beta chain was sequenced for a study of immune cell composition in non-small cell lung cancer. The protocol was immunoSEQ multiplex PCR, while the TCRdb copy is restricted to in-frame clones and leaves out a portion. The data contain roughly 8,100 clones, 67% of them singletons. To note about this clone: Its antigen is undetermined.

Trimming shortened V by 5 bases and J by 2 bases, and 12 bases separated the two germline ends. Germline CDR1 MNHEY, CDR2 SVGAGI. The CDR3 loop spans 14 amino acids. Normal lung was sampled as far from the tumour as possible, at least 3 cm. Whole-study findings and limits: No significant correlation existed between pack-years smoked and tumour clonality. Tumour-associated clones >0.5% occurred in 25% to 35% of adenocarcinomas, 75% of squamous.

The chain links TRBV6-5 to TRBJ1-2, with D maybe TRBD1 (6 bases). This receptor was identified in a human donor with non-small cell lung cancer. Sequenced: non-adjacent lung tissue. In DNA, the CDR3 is TGTGCCAGCAGTCCCGGACAGCACAACTATGGCTACACCTTC. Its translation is CASSPGQHNYGYTF.